A selection of T cell receptor beta chains follows, all from one sample in a study of cytomegalovirus exposure and HLA in healthy donors. Repertoires were generated with immunoSEQ multiplex PCR, while TCRdb's copy carries only in-frame clones and drops some. Found here are approximately 190,000 clones, around 70% of them singletons; the top ten hold 2.6%. Source material: PBMCs. The origin of the receptors is a man in his forties or fifties in good health and CMV-seropositive. Each CDR3 is given with its conserved first and last residue. Fields, in order: J gene, D gene, clone size, V gene, CDR3 DNA, CDR3 protein. D genes are given only for firm matches. Size values are once, few and many counts, or a class for expanded clones, and some rows have none.

TRBJ1-3,NA,once,TRBV5-1,TGCGCCAGCAGCCCTCGGGGAGCCTCTGGAAACACCATATATTTT,CASSPRGASGNTIYF
TRBJ1-2,TRBD1,NA,TRBV9,TGTGCCAGCAGCCCCTGGACAGGGAACAATGGCTACACCTTC,CASSPWTGNNGYTF
TRBJ1-1,TRBD1,NA,TRBV10-3,TGTGCCATCAGTGAAACCCGAACAGGGGAGCTGGGGGAAGCTTTCTTT,CAISETRTGELGEAFF
TRBJ1-4,NA,NA,TRBV4-1,TGCGCCAGCAGCCAAGCCTTGGGGGGTAATGAAAAACTGTTTTTT,CASSQALGGNEKLFF
TRBJ2-1,TRBD1,NA,TRBV27,TGTGCCAGCAGTAATACAGGGGCCGATGAGCAGCTCTTC,CASSNTGADEQLF
TRBJ2-6,TRBD1,few,TRBV7-9,TGTGCCAGCAGCTTAGCGGACAGGGAAGGGGCCAACGTCCTGACTTTC,CASSLADREGANVLTF
TRBJ1-1,NA,NA,TRBV18,TGTGCCAGCTCACCACCGGGAGGGGTTGAAGCTTTCTTT,CASSPPGGVEAFF
TRBJ1-5,NA,NA,TRBV6-5,TGTGCCAGCAGTTACCGGGACACCAATCAGCCCCAGCATTTT,CASSYRDTNQPQHF
TRBJ2-7,NA,NA,TRBV5-1,TGCGCCAGCAGCTTGCCGGGACTTTCCTACGAGCAGTACTTC,CASSLPGLSYEQYF
TRBJ2-3,NA,NA,TRBV5-1,TGCGCCAGCAGCTTGACAGCTATTCTTAGCACAGATACGCAGTATTTT,CASSLTAILSTDTQYF
TRBJ2-5,TRBD1,NA,TRBV28,TGTGCCAGCAGTCCCCTGACAGGGGCTGCGGAGACCCAGTACTTC,CASSPLTGAAETQYF
TRBJ2-1,TRBD2,NA,TRBV4-3,TGCGCCAGCAGCCAAGATAGGGGCGGGGGCTACAATGAGCAGTTCTTC,CASSQDRGGGYNEQFF
TRBJ2-2,NA,NA,TRBV28,TGTGCCAGCCAACGACGGGGCGGGGAGCTGTTTTTT,CASQRRGGELFF
TRBJ1-4,TRBD1,NA,TRBV5-1,TGCGCCAGCAGCGACCAAACCGGGACAGGAGCCTCCCCTAATGAAAAACTGTTTTTT,CASSDQTGTGASPNEKLFF
TRBJ2-3,NA,NA,TRBV9,TGTGCCAGCAGCGTAGAGACTCTCACAGATACGCAGTATTTT,CASSVETLTDTQYF
TRBJ2-5,TRBD2,NA,TRBV25-1,TGTGCCAGCAGTGAATATCGGGGGGGCCGAGAGACCCAGTACTTC,CASSEYRGGRETQYF
TRBJ1-1,NA,NA,TRBV4-2,TGTGCCAGCAGCCAAGAAACAGCAAACACTGAAGCTTTCTTT,CASSQETANTEAFF